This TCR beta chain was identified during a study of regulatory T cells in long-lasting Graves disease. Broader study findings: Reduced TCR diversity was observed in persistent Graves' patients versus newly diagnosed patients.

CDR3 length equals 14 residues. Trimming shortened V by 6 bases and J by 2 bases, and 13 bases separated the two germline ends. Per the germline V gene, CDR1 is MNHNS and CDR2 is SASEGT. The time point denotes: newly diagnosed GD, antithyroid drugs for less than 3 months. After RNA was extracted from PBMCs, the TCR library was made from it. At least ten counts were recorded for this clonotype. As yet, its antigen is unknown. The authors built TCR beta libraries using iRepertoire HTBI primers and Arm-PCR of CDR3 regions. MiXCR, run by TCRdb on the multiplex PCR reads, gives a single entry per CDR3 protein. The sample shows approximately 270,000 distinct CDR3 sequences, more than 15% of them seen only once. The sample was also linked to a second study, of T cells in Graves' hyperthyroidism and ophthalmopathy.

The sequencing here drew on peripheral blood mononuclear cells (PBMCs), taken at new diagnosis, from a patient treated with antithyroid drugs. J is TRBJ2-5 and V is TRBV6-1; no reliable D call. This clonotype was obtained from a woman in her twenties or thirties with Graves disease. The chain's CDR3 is CASRNRNTQETQYF. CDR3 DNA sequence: TGTGCCAGCAGGAACAGAAATACACAAGAGACCCAGTACTTC.